The present TCR beta chain was sequenced within a study of OX40 agonist ivuxolimab in advanced cancers. Study background: Partial responses were recorded for three patients, including one with hepatocellular carcinoma and two with cutaneous melanoma.

The CDR3 runs 16 residues. V dropped 4 bases and J dropped 7 bases, with 22 bases sitting between them. Germline CDR1 is SEHNR and CDR2 is FQNEAQ (reference sequence). Data came from immunoSEQ multiplex PCR; TCRdb stores just in-frame clones and leaves some out. The sample contains approximately 92,000 clones, more than 95% of which appear only once. Sequenced here: CD4+ or CD8+ T cells sorted from blood, sampled in a trial of the OX40 agonist ivuxolimab. V is TRBV7-9 and J is TRBJ2-5, with D possibly matching TRBD2 (7 bases). The receptor's source is an adult with an advanced solid tumor such as melanoma, head and neck, liver or kidney cancer. The CDR3 loop is CASSSGGSAKGGTQYF. The CDR3 DNA sequence: TGTGCCAGCAGCTCGGGAGGTAGCGCGAAGGGGGGGACCCAGTACTTC. Using reference TRBV7-9 and TRBJ2-5 for the parts outside the CDR3, the full variable domain is DTGVSQNPRHKITKRGQNVTFRCDPISEHNRLYWYRQTLGQGPEFLTYFQNEAQLEKSRLLSDRFSAERPKGSFSTLEIQRTEQGDSAMYLCASSSGGSAKGGTQYFGPGTRLLVL.